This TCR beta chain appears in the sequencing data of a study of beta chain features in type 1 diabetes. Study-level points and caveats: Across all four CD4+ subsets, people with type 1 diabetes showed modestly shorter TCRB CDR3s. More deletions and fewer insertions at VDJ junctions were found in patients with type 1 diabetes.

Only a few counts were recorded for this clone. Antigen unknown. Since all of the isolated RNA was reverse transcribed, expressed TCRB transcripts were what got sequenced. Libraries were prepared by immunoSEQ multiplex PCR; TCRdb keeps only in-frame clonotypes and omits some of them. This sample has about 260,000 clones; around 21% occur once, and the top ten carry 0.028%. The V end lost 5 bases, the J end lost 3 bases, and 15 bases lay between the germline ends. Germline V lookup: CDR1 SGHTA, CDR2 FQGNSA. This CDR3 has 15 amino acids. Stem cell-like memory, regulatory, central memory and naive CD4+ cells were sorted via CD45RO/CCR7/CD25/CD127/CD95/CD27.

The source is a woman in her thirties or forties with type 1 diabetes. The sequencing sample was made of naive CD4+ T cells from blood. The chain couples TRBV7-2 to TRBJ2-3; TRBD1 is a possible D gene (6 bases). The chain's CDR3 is CASSLTGTPTDTQYF. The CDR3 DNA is TGTGCCAGCAGCCTAACCGGGACACCGACAGATACGCAGTATTTT.